The T cell receptor beta chain under discussion was sequenced for a study of T cell responses to AZD1222 COVID-19 vaccine. General observations from the study: Donors, mostly white British, included more females; clonal diversity was possibly underestimated.

Germline CDR1 LNHDA, CDR2 SQIVND (reference sequence). V was trimmed by 1 base and J by 5 bases, leaving 5 bases between them. This CDR3 is built from 12 residues. About this clone: The antigen is unknown.

Sequencing used immunoSEQ multiplex PCR; TCRdb keeps in-frame clones, though not all of them. The table has 80,000 or so clones, roughly 85% seen once. This TCR was recovered from an adult in good health. The specimen was peripheral blood, collected on day 0 of AZD1222 vaccination. The chain carries TRBV19 and TRBJ1-1; D is unresolved. CDR3 DNA sequence: TGTGCCAGTAGTATAGGGAGGACTGAAGCTTTCTTT. Translation: CASSIGRTEAFF.